One T cell receptor (beta chain) is described in this entry. Its antigen is currently unknown. This sample stems from a study of T cell responses to AZD1222 COVID-19 vaccine. Study-wide points: Sampling that yielded the repertoires occurred only after the peak T cell response. Just a handful of people given AZD1222 tested seropositive at baseline. Spike-specific TCR breadth and depth grew following two AZD1222 doses. Epitopes outside B.1.351 and B.1.1.7 mutated regions reportedly drew nearly half of spike TCRs.

TCRdb's copy holds only in-frame clones and misses some; the assay was immunoSEQ multiplex PCR. The repertoire includes tens of thousands of clones, roughly 84% of them detected once, and 20% to 25% sits in the top ten. Germline lookup yields CDR1 MDHEN and CDR2 SYDVKM. Unmatched junction bases numbered 1, after V lost 2 bases and J lost 0 bases. The CDR3 covers 15 residues. The chain joins TRBV28 to TRBJ2-1; 7 bases match TRBD2. The sample here was peripheral blood, taken on day 0 of MenACWY control vaccination. This receptor was obtained from an adult in good health. CDR3 sequence reads: CASSLGGSSYNEQFF. In nucleotides, the CDR3 is TGTGCCAGCAGTTTAGGCGGGAGCTCCTACAATGAGCAGTTCTTC.